A single sample is the source of the 7 T cell receptor beta chains below, sequenced in a study of blood T cell repertoires in COVID-19. Assay: immunoSEQ multiplex PCR; the TCRdb copy retains only in-frame clones and omits some. The sample lists about 15,000 clones; about 91% were seen once. Sequencing was carried out using peripheral blood. These receptors came from a human donor in a cohort sampled during active COVID-19.

This chain joins TRBV5-8 and TRBJ2-1, with 11 bases aligning to TRBD1. Germline loops: CDR1 SGHTS, CDR2 YDEGEE. This CDR3 is 14 amino acids long. V was pared by 4 bases and J by 8 bases, with 5 bases of the junction left unmatched. As DNA, the CDR3 is TGTGCCAGCAGCCCGGGACAGGGGGTGGATGAGCAGTTCTTC. Residues: CASSPGQGVDEQFF.

The chain uses TRBV21-1 and TRBJ2-7; the table's TRBD1 call for D was not verified on the DNA. TRBV21-1 is an annotated pseudogene. The CDR3 is 15 amino acids. In nucleotides, the CDR3 is TGTGCCAGCAGCAACGGGACAGGGAGTACGATGGAGCAGTACTTC. Protein: CASSNGTGSTMEQYF.

The chain couples TRBV18 to TRBJ1-5; no reliable D call. Germline V lookup: CDR1 KGHSH, CDR2 LQKENI. The CDR3 runs to 15 residues. The V gene lost 2 bases and the J gene lost 3 bases, with 11 bases spanning the gap. The chain's CDR3 is CASSPSRGNNQPQHF. The DNA for the CDR3 is TGTGCCAGCTCACCAAGTAGAGGGAACAATCAGCCCCAGCATTTT.

This clone was observed a few times. V usage is TRBV7-9 and J usage is TRBJ2-2, with D possibly TRBD2 on 6 matching bases. CDR1 and CDR2 from the germline V gene are SEHNR and FQNEAQ (reference sequence). The CDR3 runs 16 residues. Trimming removed 1 base from V and 0 bases from J, with 9 bases in between. CDR3 nucleotides: TGTGCCAGCAGCTTAGTAGGCGGGACGAACACCGGGGAGCTGTTTTTT. Its protein product is CASSLVGGTNTGELFF. Full variable domain (outside the CDR3, taken from reference TRBV7-9 and TRBJ2-2): DTGVSQNPRHKITKRGQNVTFRCDPISEHNRLYWYRQTLGQGPEFLTYFQNEAQLEKSRLLSDRFSAERPKGSFSTLEIQRTEQGDSAMYLCASSLVGGTNTGELFFGEGSRLTVL.

This chain joins TRBV9 and TRBJ1-6; no reliable D call. CDR1 is SGDLS, CDR2 YYNGEE, per germline. The CDR3 is 15 amino acids. Trimming left V 0 bases short and J 0 bases short, with 4 bases between. The CDR3 DNA is TGTGCCAGCAGCGTAGAGAGCTCCTATAATTCACCCCTCCACTTT. As protein: CASSVESSYNSPLHF.

The chain joins TRBV28 to TRBJ2-3; 11 bases align to TRBD2. The CDR3 is made up of 16 amino acids. Germline CDR1 and CDR2: MDHEN and SYDVKM. The trim removed 4 bases at V and 4 bases at J, leaving 7 bases unmatched. The CDR3 protein is CASSYYSGRAPDTQYF. CDR3 nucleotide sequence: TGTGCCAGCAGTTACTATAGCGGGAGGGCTCCAGATACGCAGTATTTT.

This clone was recorded once. J is TRBJ1-5 and V is TRBV2; tentatively, D is TRBD1 (5 bases). CDR1 and CDR2 from the germline V gene are SNHLY and FYNNEI. This CDR3 is built from 14 residues. V was shortened by 6 bases and J by 11 bases, with 20 bases between the two germline ends. The CDR3 region is CASRPSPGQVAQHF. The DNA of the CDR3 is TGTGCCAGCAGGCCCTCCCCAGGGCAGGTGGCCCAGCATTTT.